This is a list of T cell receptor beta chains from one sample in a study of shared clonotypes between healthy human individuals. Produced via immunoSEQ multiplex PCR; TCRdb's table is partial and in-frame only. The table has roughly 2.5 million clones, just over 90% seen once. Sequences were obtained from naive CD4+ T cells sorted from blood. The receptors come from a man aged 18 to 35 in good health. Each CDR3 is given with its conserved first and last residue. Fields, in order: J gene, D gene, V gene, clone size, CDR3 DNA, CDR3 protein. The D gene is left open where the match is weak. The size entry is marked missing in some rows and otherwise reads once, few, many or a size class.

>TRBJ1-2|TRBD1|TRBV14|-
TGTGCCAGCAGCCAAGCCTCAGGGGGAGGCTACACCTTC
CASSQASGGGYTF
>TRBJ2-7|TRBD1|TRBV5-1|-
TGCGCCAGCAGCAATACAGGGGTCGGCTACGAGCAGTACTTC
CASSNTGVGYEQYF
>TRBJ1-5|-|TRBV27|-
TGTGCCAGCAGTTTCGAAGGGTCAGGAAATCAGCCCCAGCATTTT
CASSFEGSGNQPQHF
>TRBJ2-3|TRBD1|TRBV18|-
TGTGCCAGCTCACCGGGTCACAGGGGATCCGGCGCAGATACGCAGTATTTT
CASSPGHRGSGADTQYF
>TRBJ2-3|-|TRBV5-1|once
TGCGCCAGCAGCTTGGCCGGGCAGGTCACAGATACGCAGTATTTT
CASSLAGQVTDTQYF
>TRBJ2-5|-|TRBV30|-
TGTGCCTCGGATACGGGGTTCATGGCTTTACAAGAGACCCAGTACTTC
CASDTGFMALQETQYF
>TRBJ2-5|TRBD1|TRBV2|-
TGTGCCAGCAACCCGACAGGGACAATCCAAGAGACCCAGTACTTC
CASNPTGTIQETQYF
>TRBJ1-2|TRBD1|TRBV10-3|-
TGTGCCATCAGTGATCCTCGGTGGACAGGGGCGAGTTACTATGGCTACACCTTC
CAISDPRWTGASYYGYTF
>TRBJ2-7|-|TRBV6-1|once
TGTGCCAGCTCGCCCGAGCAGTACTTC
CASSPEQYF
>TRBJ1-2|TRBD1|TRBV6-5|-
TGTGCCAGCAGAACTGGGACAGGGTATGGCTACACCTTC
CASRTGTGYGYTF
>TRBJ2-2|-|TRBV5-1|-
TGCGCCAGCAGCTTGGCCCCAGGTTTAGCCGGGGAGCTGTTTTTT
CASSLAPGLAGELFF
>TRBJ2-7|TRBD1|TRBV18|-
TGTGCCAGCTCACCGGACAGGGTACTCTACGAGCAGTACTTC
CASSPDRVLYEQYF
>TRBJ2-1|-|TRBV5-4|-
TGTGCCACTCAGGCCCGGAGCTCCTACAATGAGCAGTTCTTC
CATQARSSYNEQFF
>TRBJ2-5|-|TRBV29-1|-
TGCAGCGTTGGATCTTTCAGGGTTTTCGAAGAGACCCAGTACTTC
CSVGSFRVFEETQYF
>TRBJ2-7|TRBD2|TRBV20-1|-
TGCAGTGCTAGGGGGGAGGGGGAGCAGTACTTC
CSARGEGEQYF
>TRBJ2-7|-|TRBV27|-
TGTGCCAGCAGACCCACCCCTCCCAACGAGCAGTACTTC
CASRPTPPNEQYF
>TRBJ1-5|-|TRBV7-2|-
TGTGCCAGCAGCCACAACCAGGGACCAACGTCCGGTCAGCCCCAGCATTTT
CASSHNQGPTSGQPQHF
>TRBJ2-2|TRBD2|TRBV19|-
TGTGCCAGTAGTATGGGGACTAGCGGGGCCGGGGAGCTGTTTTTT
CASSMGTSGAGELFF
>TRBJ2-2|-|TRBV18|-
TGTGCCAGCTCCCCCCCAGGGACGGCGAACACCGGGGAGCTGTTTTTT
CASSPPGTANTGELFF
>TRBJ2-3|-|TRBV5-1|-
TGCGCCAGCAGCTTGCCTCTAACCCGGGACACAGATACGCAGTATTTT
CASSLPLTRDTDTQYF
>TRBJ1-1|TRBD1|TRBV5-4|-
TGTGCCAGCAGCTCGCCGGGACAGGGGAACACTGAAGCTTTCTTT
CASSSPGQGNTEAFF
>TRBJ2-7|-|TRBV28|-
TGTGCCAGCAGTTTTTCCTGGGGGGAAGTGCGGCGCGAGCAGTACTTC
CASSFSWGEVRREQYF
>TRBJ2-2|TRBD2|TRBV6-5|-
TGTGCCAGCAGCCGTCGGACTAGCGGGGCCGGGGAGCTGTTTTTT
CASSRRTSGAGELFF
>TRBJ2-1|TRBD1|TRBV14|-
TGTGCCAGCAGCCAACTTTGGTCAGGGGGATACAATGAGCAGTTCTTC
CASSQLWSGGYNEQFF
>TRBJ2-1|TRBD2|TRBV9|-
TGTGCCAGCAGCTCCGGTCTAGCGGGAGCATATGAGCAGTTCTTC
CASSSGLAGAYEQFF
>TRBJ2-5|-|TRBV7-9|-
TGTGCCAGCAGCTTACGGGACGGGGTGAGGGTTGGGACCCAGTACTTC
CASSLRDGVRVGTQYF
>TRBJ1-1|-|TRBV11-2|-
TGTGCCAGCAGCTTAGATTACCTCAACAGGGTGAACACTGAAGCTTTCTTT
CASSLDYLNRVNTEAFF
>TRBJ1-2|-|TRBV7-2|-
TGTGCCAGCAGCGGGACTCAGGGGAACGGCTACACCTTC
CASSGTQGNGYTF
>TRBJ2-1|TRBD1|TRBV7-7|-
TGTGCTAGCAGCCGGGACAGCTACAATGAGCAGTTCTTC
CASSRDSYNEQFF
>TRBJ1-1|-|TRBV7-9|-
TGTGCCAGCAGCCGTTTGGGTGATGGGACGAACACTGAAGCTTTCTTT
CASSRLGDGTNTEAFF
>TRBJ2-3|TRBD2|TRBV5-1|-
TGCGCCAGCAGCTTGGGGGCGGGAGTGGATACGCAGTATTTT
CASSLGAGVDTQYF
>TRBJ1-5|TRBD1|TRBV2|-
TGTGCCAGCAGGGCTGAGGGGGCGCTCAATCAGCCCCAGCATTTT
CASRAEGALNQPQHF
>TRBJ1-1|-|TRBV27|-
TGTGCCAGCAGTCCGGAACCAGGGAACACTGAAGCTTTCTTT
CASSPEPGNTEAFF
>TRBJ1-5|-|TRBV5-8|-
TGTGCCAGCAGCTTGAGTTGGGGAGGCAATCAGCCCCAGCATTTT
CASSLSWGGNQPQHF
>TRBJ1-3|-|TRBV5-1|-
TGCGCCAGCAGCTTGGTAGGACTTGGAAACACCATATATTTT
CASSLVGLGNTIYF
>TRBJ2-1|TRBD2|TRBV7-9|-
TGTGCCAGCAGCTTAGTTCCTAGCGGGGGTTATGAGCAGTTCTTC
CASSLVPSGGYEQFF
>TRBJ1-2|-|TRBV30|-
TGTGCCTGGAGTGCGGGACTGGGGATTTTCACCTTC
CAWSAGLGIFTF
>TRBJ1-1|-|TRBV18|-
TGTGCCAGCTCACCACCCGCCGGGGCGGGCACTGAAGCTTTCTTT
CASSPPAGAGTEAFF
>TRBJ1-3|-|TRBV10-1|-
TGCGCCAGCAGTGAGTCTTTCTCTGGAAACACCATATATTTT
CASSESFSGNTIYF
>TRBJ2-7|-|TRBV29-1|-
TGCAGCGTTGGACTTCGTTATATTTTGCACGAGCAGTACTTC
CSVGLRYILHEQYF
>TRBJ2-3|TRBD2|TRBV6-1|-
TGTGCCAGCAGTGAGAGACTGCCTAGCGGGAGCACAGATACGCAGTATTTT
CASSERLPSGSTDTQYF
>TRBJ2-7|-|TRBV21-1|-
TGTGCCAGCAGCAAAGCATGGAGTACGTCCCACGAGCAGTACTTC
CASSKAWSTSHEQYF